The 21 T cell receptor beta chains below were found in one sample sequenced in a study of T cell responses to AZD1222 COVID-19 vaccine. Some clones are missing from TCRdb's copy, which holds only in-frame ones; the method was immunoSEQ multiplex PCR. The sample shows fewer than 130,000 clones, over 85% of them seen only once. Source: peripheral blood, taken 28 days after the second AZD1222 dose. All receptors derive from an adult who received the AZD1222 COVID-19 vaccine.

The chain combines TRBV5-1 with TRBJ2-5, with 15 positions matching TRBD2. The J segment lost 1 base and the V segment lost 5 bases, leaving 3 bases of the junction unmatched. The CDR3 spans 16 residues. The V gene's germline CDR1 is SGHRS and CDR2 YFSETQ. CDR3 residues: CASRQGLAGGQETQYF. The CDR3 DNA sequence: TGCGCCAGCAGACAGGGACTAGCGGGGGGCCAAGAGACCCAGTACTTC.

The chain links TRBV5-1 to TRBJ2-3; TRBD1 aligns across 10 bases. The germline V gene has CDR1 SGHRS and CDR2 YFSETQ. This CDR3 comprises 17 residues. V was pared by 4 bases and J by 3 bases, with 11 bases of the junction left unmatched. The CDR3 DNA is TGCGCCAGCAGCGTGCAGGCCGGGACAGGGGTTACAGATACGCAGTATTTT. Translation gives CASSVQAGTGVTDTQYF.

The chain recombines TRBV6-5 with TRBJ1-2, with D possibly being TRBD1 (6 bases). The germline V gene encodes CDR1 MNHEY and CDR2 SVGAGI. The V end was cut by 1 base, the J end by 7 bases, with 19 bases between. CDR3 size: 16 residues. The CDR3 spells CASSYFEQGPGFGYTF. CDR3 bases: TGTGCCAGCAGTTACTTTGAACAGGGCCCCGGGTTTGGCTACACCTTC.

V and J are TRBV19 and TRBJ2-1, with 15 bases fitting TRBD2. Per the germline V gene, CDR1 is LNHDA and CDR2 is SQIVND (reference sequence). V gave up 4 bases and J gave up 0 bases; unmatched junction bases: 4. The CDR3 has 18 amino acids. The CDR3 spells CASSRGLAGGDSYNEQFF. The CDR3 region has the DNA TGTGCCAGTAGTAGAGGACTAGCGGGAGGGGACTCCTACAATGAGCAGTTCTTC.

This clone was picked up one time. This sequence joins TRBV15 and TRBJ1-2; a weak D match, TRBD1 (5 bases). The V gene's germline CDR1 is LNHNV and CDR2 YYDKDF (reference sequence). The ends were cut back, 0 bases at V and 8 bases at J, with 10 bases in the middle. This CDR3 region has 13 residues. CDR3 nucleotide sequence: TGTGCCACCAGCAGAGATCTCGGGGACGGCTACACCTTC. Translating it yields CATSRDLGDGYTF.

The V and J genes are TRBV6-5 and TRBJ1-2; 7 bases are a match to TRBD1. Losses at the gene ends were 6 bases for V and 6 bases for J; bases not matched to a gene: 13. The CDR3 is made up of 15 amino acids. In germline, CDR1 is MNHEY, CDR2 SVGAGI. The CDR3 DNA sequence: TGTGCCAGCAGGCCCAATGGACAGGTCTGGGATGGCTACACCTTC. This sequence encodes CASRPNGQVWDGYTF.

The chain is built from TRBV15 and TRBJ2-1; tentatively, D is TRBD2 (6 bases). Germline-derived CDR1 and CDR2 are LNHNV and YYDKDF (reference sequence). Deletions cut 1 base from V and 6 bases from J, with 16 bases between. The CDR3 covers 16 residues. CDR3 sequence reads: CATSRALRTTSNEQFF. CDR3 in DNA: TGTGCCACCAGCAGAGCCCTACGGACTACCAGCAATGAGCAGTTCTTC.

J is TRBJ1-2 and V is TRBV28, with D maybe TRBD1 (6 bases). Germline V gives CDR1 MDHEN, CDR2 SYDVKM. V lost 7 bases and J lost 8, with 20 bases in between. The CDR3 loop spans 14 amino acids. CDR3 coding DNA: TGTGCCAGCACCCCCGGGGGGGCGAGGTGGGGCTACACCTTC. It encodes CASTPGGARWGYTF.

This rearrangement joins TRBV6-4 to TRBJ1-2, with D perhaps matching TRBD1 (5 bases). The CDR3 runs 13 residues. Germline V gives CDR1 MRHNA, CDR2 SNTAGT. V gave up 1 base and J gave up 7 bases, with 10 bases separating them. The CDR3 protein is CASSDWQGGGYTF. The CDR3 DNA reads TGTGCCAGCAGTGACTGGCAGGGCGGTGGCTACACCTTC.

The V and J genes are TRBV12-5 and TRBJ1-2, with 7 bases aligning to TRBD1. Germline CDR1 is LGHNT and CDR2 is FRNRAP. The trim removed 5 bases at V and 5 bases at J, leaving 8 bases unmatched. This CDR3 is 14 amino acids long. The CDR3 is CASGRTGTAYGYTF. The CDR3 DNA sequence: TGTGCTAGTGGTCGAACCGGGACAGCTTATGGCTACACCTTC.

The chain carries TRBV28 and TRBJ2-7, with a weak D call TRBD1 (5 bases). CDR3 size: 12 residues. Germline V CDR1 and CDR2: MDHEN, SYDVKM. Trimming removed 3 bases at V and 4 bases at J, with 7 bases between. The CDR3: CASSLDIYEQYF. The CDR3 coding sequence is TGTGCCAGCAGTTTGGACATTTACGAGCAGTACTTC.

The rearrangement links TRBV14 to TRBJ1-2; D is perhaps TRBD1 (6 bases). The CDR3 length is 14 residues. Germline lookup yields CDR1 SGHDN and CDR2 FVKESK. Trimming shortened V by 0 bases and J by 4 bases, and 9 bases separated the two germline ends. The CDR3 loop reads CASSQDRGGYGYTF. In DNA form, the CDR3 reads TGTGCCAGCAGCCAAGACAGGGGAGGCTATGGCTACACCTTC.

The chain recombines TRBV28 with TRBJ1-1, with unresolved D. The CDR3 consists of 12 residues. In germline, CDR1 is MDHEN, CDR2 SYDVKM. The V and J ends lost 1 base and 10 bases respectively, with 10 bases between them. CDR3 region: CASSLSRNLAFF. For the CDR3, the DNA is TGTGCCAGCAGTTTATCACGGAACCTAGCTTTCTTT.

The chain links TRBV10-2 to TRBJ2-7; D gene uncertain. V was pared by 9 bases and J by 0 bases, with 9 bases between. The CDR3 length is 12 residues. The germline CDR1 and CDR2 sequences are WSHSY and SAAADI. CDR3: CASEAASYEQYF. The DNA of the CDR3 is TGCGCCAGTGAGGCAGCCTCCTACGAGCAGTACTTC.

The V and J genes are TRBV2 and TRBJ1-5; D is uncertain. Deletions cut 6 bases from V and 9 bases from J, with 15 bases between. This CDR3 is 13 amino acids long. From germline, CDR1 is SNHLY and CDR2 FYNNEI. CDR3 sequence reads: CASSPRPMTPQHF. CDR3 in DNA: TGTGCCAGCAGCCCAAGGCCGATGACGCCCCAGCATTTT.

The chain joins TRBV15 to TRBJ1-2; D is undetermined. The CDR3 is 14 amino acids. CDR1 LNHNV and CDR2 YYDKDF come from the germline V gene (reference sequence). Trimming took off 0 bases at V and 4 bases at J, with 9 bases between the two ends. The CDR3 region has the DNA TGTGCCACCAGCAGAGACAACTCGGCCTATGGCTACACCTTC. Translation gives CATSRDNSAYGYTF. Together with reference TRBV15 and TRBJ1-2, the CDR3 gives the full variable domain: DAMVIQNPRYQVTQFGKPVTLSCSQTLNHNVMYWYQQKSSQAPKLLFHYYDKDFNNEADTPDNFQSRRPNTSFCFLDIRSPGLGDTAMYLCATSRDNSAYGYTFGSGTRLTVV.

DNA for the CDR3: TGTGCCAGCAGCCAAGACCTGGGACTAGCGGGAGGGCCTGAGCAGTTCTTC. Translated: CASSQDLGLAGGPEQFF. The chain is built from TRBV14 and TRBJ2-1, with 16 bases aligning to TRBD2. V gave up 0 bases and J gave up 9 bases; unmatched junction bases: 5. CDR1 is SGHDN and CDR2 is FVKESK in the germline V gene. The CDR3 runs to 17 residues.

The chain couples TRBV6-2 or TRBV6-3 to TRBJ2-1; TRBD1 matches 8 bases. The CDR3 extends over 16 amino acids. Germline CDR1 and CDR2: MNHEY and SVGEGT. V trimming: 4 bases; J trimming: 3 bases; junction bases outside the gene matches: 8. Here the CDR3 reads CASSSPARGHYNEQFF. The CDR3, as DNA: TGTGCCAGCAGTTCGCCGGCCAGGGGGCACTACAATGAGCAGTTCTTC.

The chain couples TRBV7-8 to TRBJ1-3; D not certain. The CDR3 loop spans 14 amino acids. V dropped 3 bases and J dropped 3 bases, with 9 bases sitting between them. Germline V lookup: CDR1 SGHVS, CDR2 FQNEAQ. CDR3 residues: CASSFPGNGNTIYF. CDR3 nucleotides: TGTGCCAGCAGCTTCCCGGGGAATGGAAACACCATATATTTT.

The chain couples TRBV18 to TRBJ1-6; TRBD1 matches 10 bases. The CDR3 has 19 residues. Germline V lookup: CDR1 KGHSH, CDR2 LQKENI. Trimming removed 6 bases from V and 0 bases from J; junction bases left unmatched: 11. CDR3 loop: CASSQSRDRGSSYNSPLHF. CDR3 DNA: TGTGCCAGCTCTCAGTCCCGGGACAGGGGAAGCTCCTATAATTCACCCCTCCACTTT. The full variable domain, its missing parts supplied by reference TRBV18 and TRBJ1-6, is NAGVMQNPRHLVRRRGQEARLRCSPMKGHSHVYWYRQLPEEGLKFMVYLQKENIIDESGMPKERFSAEFPKEGPSILRIQQVVRGDSAAYFCASSQSRDRGSSYNSPLHFGNGTRLTVT.

J is TRBJ2-5 and V is TRBV20-1; D not resolved. Germline CDR1 and CDR2: DFQATT and SNEGSKA (reference sequence). This CDR3 has 14 amino acids. Trimming removed 3 bases at V and 2 bases at J, with 13 bases between. CDR3 DNA: TGCAGTGCTAGTGCCCCGGACGGACAAGAGACCCAGTACTTC. Amino acid sequence: CSASAPDGQETQYF.